Below are 24 T cell receptor beta chains sequenced from a single sample in a study of blood T cells in healthy people across ages. It was with a sample-barcoded 5' primer and a J-beta primer mix that a second PCR of roughly 6 to 12 cycles was run. TCRdb re-called the 5' RACE reads with MiXCR, one entry per CDR3 protein. The sample contains 700,000 to 1,000,000 distinct CDR3 sequences, around two fifths of which appear only once. Sequenced material: blood. These receptors originate from a man in his fifties or sixties in good health.

This clonotype was counted only a few times. J is TRBJ2-7 and V is TRBV20-1; TRBD1 matches 7 bases. The V and J ends lost 6 bases and 7 bases, in that order; junction bases with no gene match: 15. Germline V gives CDR1 DFQATT, CDR2 SNEGSKA (reference sequence). The CDR3 length is 14 residues. The CDR3 reads CSARFGTVYNEQYF. The CDR3 coding sequence is TGCAGTGCAAGGTTCGGGACAGTCTACAATGAGCAGTACTTC.

This clonotype turned up a few times. This chain links TRBV25-1 with TRBJ1-5; TRBD1 is a possible D gene (6 bases). V dropped 4 bases and J dropped 4 bases, with 17 bases sitting between them. This CDR3 has 16 residues. Germline V gives CDR1 MGHDK, CDR2 SYGVNS. The DNA for the CDR3 is TGTGCCAGCAGTGGGGGGGAAGGACAGTCAAATCAGCCCCAGCATTTT. Its translation is CASSGGEGQSNQPQHF.

The chain combines TRBV6-2 or TRBV6-3 with TRBJ2-1, with 8 bases matching TRBD2. The germline V gene encodes CDR1 MNHEY and CDR2 SVGEGT. The CDR3 has 15 residues. Trimming removed 6 bases from V and 2 bases from J; junction bases left unmatched: 6. The DNA for the CDR3 is TGTGCCAGCAGGGAGACTAGCGTAACCTACAATGAGCAGTTCTTC. Encoded protein: CASRETSVTYNEQFF.

V is TRBV11-2 and J is TRBJ1-2; D is uncertain. V lost 0 bases and J 8 bases, leaving 19 bases between the germline ends. The CDR3 is 16 amino acids. The germline V gene has CDR1 SGHAT and CDR2 FQNNGV. CDR3 sequence: CASSLDQVAPTSGYTF. The CDR3, as DNA: TGTGCCAGCAGCTTAGATCAAGTGGCACCAACCTCGGGCTACACCTTC.

The chain is built from TRBV6-2 or TRBV6-3 and TRBJ2-3; 11 bases are a match to TRBD2. Germline values: CDR1 MNHEY, CDR2 SVGEGT. V lost 2 bases and J lost 4; bases outside the gene matches: 8. The CDR3 runs 17 residues. CDR3 residues: CASSYVASGGQADTQYF. The CDR3 bases are TGTGCCAGCAGTTACGTTGCTAGCGGGGGGCAAGCAGATACGCAGTATTTT.

This clonotype was counted between two and nine times. The chain recombines TRBV29-1 with TRBJ1-1, with TRBD1 matching over 7 bases. Trimming took 7 bases from V and 8 from J; bases not matched to a gene: 10. Germline V lookup: CDR1 SQVTM, CDR2 ANQGSEA. The length of the CDR3 is 12 residues. The CDR3 DNA sequence: TGCAGCGGCGACAGGGTGGGGGCGGAAGCTTTCTTT. Its translation: CSGDRVGAEAFF.

This clonotype was picked up a small number of times. CDR3 nucleotides: TGTGCCAGCAGCTTATTAGGTGGCCCAGGGACTCACAATGAGCAGTTCTTC. Translated: CASSLLGGPGTHNEQFF. The chain is built from TRBV11-3 and TRBJ2-1; possible D gene TRBD2, 6 bases. The CDR3 consists of 17 residues. V was pared by 2 bases and J by 5 bases, with 19 bases between. Germline V lookup: CDR1 SGHNT, CDR2 YENEEA.

This chain joins TRBV6-6 and TRBJ2-2; maybe TRBD1 (6 bases). Germline lookup yields CDR1 MNHNY and CDR2 SVGAGI (reference sequence). The CDR3 consists of 14 residues. V was cut by 6 bases and J by 4 bases, with 12 bases left in between. CDR3: CASRGTGSTGELFF. The CDR3 DNA is TGTGCCAGCAGGGGCACAGGGTCCACCGGGGAGCTGTTTTTT.

A few counts support this clonotype. This chain uses TRBV7-2 with TRBJ1-2, with D possibly being TRBD1 (6 bases). Germline V lookup: CDR1 SGHTA, CDR2 FQGNSA. The V and J ends lost 4 bases and 4 bases respectively, with 13 bases between them. The CDR3 is 14 amino acids. The chain's CDR3 is CASSSLQGPYGYTF. CDR3 in DNA: TGTGCCAGCAGCTCCTTGCAGGGGCCCTATGGCTACACCTTC.

A few counts support this clonotype. The chain links TRBV5-1 to TRBJ1-2; D possibly corresponds to TRBD1 (6 bases). The V gene's germline CDR1 is SGHRS and CDR2 YFSETQ. The CDR3 is 14 amino acids. Trimming took 0 bases from V and 10 from J, leaving 16 bases between them. CDR3 nucleotide sequence: TGCGCCAGCAGCTTGGCCGTTGTGCAGGGGAACTACACCTTC. It specifies CASSLAVVQGNYTF.

To note about this clonotype: A read error may produce the germline difference seen at one junction end. The chain carries TRBV7-3 and TRBJ2-7; TRBD2 agrees at 15 bases. The CDR3 has 17 residues. The germline CDR1 and CDR2 sequences are SGHTA and FQGTGA. The CDR3 loop is CASSPHGTSGGYYEPYF. CDR3 sequence (DNA): TGTGCCAGCAGCCCCCACGGGACTAGCGGGGGGTACTACGAGCCGTACTTC.

Points on this clonotype: The junction departs from the called germline gene at one end, perhaps through a read error. The CDR3 DNA sequence: TGTGCCAACAGCGCCTCGGGACTCCCATTAGGGGCCAACGTCCTGACTTTC. This gives the protein CANSASGLPLGANVLTF. The chain is built from TRBV9 and TRBJ2-6; a possible D gene is TRBD2 (6 bases). The CDR3 runs to 17 residues. The germline V gene has CDR1 SGDLS and CDR2 YYNGEE.

The rearrangement links TRBV5-1 to TRBJ2-5; D possibly corresponds to TRBD1 (6 bases). The CDR3 covers 15 residues. The V gene's germline CDR1 is SGHRS and CDR2 YFSETQ. The ends were cut back, 0 bases at V and 4 bases at J, with 13 bases in the middle. CDR3 nucleotides: TGCGCCAGCAGCTTGGTGGGGCAGGGGATAGAGACCCAGTACTTC. Its translation: CASSLVGQGIETQYF.

The gene calls are TRBV5-5 and TRBJ2-7, with TRBD1 matching over 7 bases. Germline values: CDR1 SGHKS, CDR2 YYEKEE (reference sequence). The CDR3 covers 15 residues. V shed 4 bases and J 0 bases; nucleotides not matched to a gene: 7. The CDR3 is CASSAGTVPSYEQYF. In nucleotides, the CDR3 is TGTGCCAGCAGCGCTGGGACAGTCCCCTCCTACGAGCAGTACTTC.

This clonotype appeared a few times. Its ends do not fully match the called genes, so a read error is possible. The gene calls are TRBV6-5 and TRBJ1-2; tentative D call: TRBD1 (6 bases). In germline, CDR1 is MNHEY, CDR2 SVGAGI. CDR3 length: 15 amino acids. CDR3 loop: CASSYVRGSGYSYTF. As DNA, the CDR3 is TGTGCCAGCAGTTACGTGAGGGGGTCGGGCTATAGCTACACCTTC.

In its sample, this clonotype was seen a few times. The V and J genes are TRBV4-1 and TRBJ2-3; no clear D gene. In germline, CDR1 is MGHRA, CDR2 YSYEKL. Trimming pared 0 bases from V and 4 bases from J, leaving 5 bases between. The CDR3 is 13 residues long. The CDR3 sequence: CASSQEGPDTQYF. CDR3 coding DNA: TGCGCCAGCAGCCAAGAGGGCCCAGATACGCAGTATTTT.

This clonotype has just a few counts. CDR3 sequence: CASSQEGTSFSPYEQYF. The CDR3 DNA sequence: TGTGCCAGCAGCCAAGAGGGGACTAGCTTTTCCCCCTACGAGCAGTACTTC. V is TRBV3-1 and J is TRBJ2-5; TRBD2 matches at 9 bases. Judging by the DNA end, TRBJ2-7 fits better; the J call may be wrong. Germline CDR1 LGHDT, CDR2 YNNKEL (reference sequence). The CDR3 is 17 amino acids.

This clonotype has just a few counts. The chain couples TRBV10-3 to TRBJ2-7, with D possibly being TRBD1 or TRBD2 (5 bases each). CDR1 ENHRY and CDR2 SYGVKD come from the germline V gene. CDR3 length: 15 residues. Trimming cost V 4 bases and J 2 bases, with 15 bases left between them. This CDR3 is CAISGRDGTAYEQYF. DNA for the CDR3: TGTGCCATCAGTGGCCGGGACGGGACCGCCTACGAGCAGTACTTC.

The chain couples TRBV12-3 or TRBV12-4 to TRBJ2-7; TRBD2 matches 9 bases. This CDR3 contains 11 residues. Trimming at V came to 10 bases and at J to 6 bases, leaving 4 bases not matched to a gene. DNA of the CDR3: TGTGCCACCTCGACTAGCGGCGAGCAGTACTTC. It is translated as CATSTSGEQYF.

This clonotype was counted a few times. The chain joins TRBV12-5 to TRBJ1-2, with unresolved D. This CDR3 has 15 residues. Germline CDR1 is LGHNT and CDR2 is FRNRAP. The V gene lost 1 base and the J gene lost 2 bases, with 11 bases spanning the gap. The CDR3 coding sequence is TGTGCTAGTGGTTTGGATATACGACTAAACTATGGCTACACCTTC. This encodes CASGLDIRLNYGYTF.

The rearrangement joins TRBV3-1 to TRBJ2-3, with 7 bases lining up with TRBD2. Germline V gives CDR1 LGHDT, CDR2 YNNKEL (reference sequence). J was trimmed by 3 bases and V by 3 bases; bases with no gene match: 3. The CDR3 covers 14 residues. The DNA for the CDR3 is TGTGCCAGCAGCCATCGACTAGCAACAGATACGCAGTATTTT. The encoded protein is CASSHRLATDTQYF.

V usage is TRBV15 and J usage is TRBJ2-7; possibly TRBD1 or TRBD2 for D (6 bases each). V dropped 3 bases and J dropped 6 bases, with 15 bases sitting between them. Germline assignment: CDR1 LNHNV and CDR2 YYDKDF (reference sequence). The CDR3 spans 14 residues. The DNA of the CDR3 is TGTGCCACCAGCAGGGCCGACGGGGGCTCCGAGCAGTACTTC. Protein product: CATSRADGGSEQYF.

This sequence joins TRBV28 and TRBJ1-1, with D perhaps matching TRBD1 (5 bases). The germline gives CDR1 MDHEN, CDR2 SYDVKM. Trimming removed 6 bases at V and 1 base at J, with 18 bases between. This CDR3 contains 16 residues. The CDR3 here is CASRATFRQRNTEAFF. The CDR3 DNA reads as TGTGCCAGCAGGGCGACTTTTCGACAGAGGAACACTGAAGCTTTCTTT.

The chain carries TRBV9 and TRBJ2-3; TRBD2 is a possible D gene (5 bases). The CDR3 length is 12 residues. Germline CDR1 reads SGDLS; CDR2 reads YYNGEE. The V end was cut by 3 bases, the J end by 6 bases, with 8 bases between. This chain's CDR3 is CASSADSDTQYF. In DNA, the CDR3 is TGTGCCAGCAGCGCGGACTCGGATACGCAGTATTTT.